This T cell receptor beta chain was sequenced during a study of CD8+CD57+ T cells in acquired aplastic anemia. Whole-study context: An average of about 3.4 ug of DNA was obtained from sorted CD4+ and CD8+ cells. Study-wide results and limits: About 29 shared CD8+ CDR3s appeared highly expressed within patients' immunodominant clones.

Profiling that covered TCR beta VDJ and CDR3 relied on genomic DNA as its template. TCRdb reprocessed the reads with MiXCR, giving one entry per CDR3 protein. The table has about 120,000 distinct CDR3 sequences, under 60% seen once; the top ten hold around 29%. Sequencing was done on patients that had shown CD8+CD57+ cell expansion by flow cytometry. Each patient carried a diagnosis of severe acquired aplastic anemia. The junction had 7 bases not matched to a gene; V was cut back by 4 bases and J by 10 bases. The CDR3 totals 13 residues. CDR1 and CDR2 (germline): SGDLS, YYNGEE. This clonotype was found a few times. As yet, its antigen is unknown.

The sequenced sample consisted of sorted CD4+, CD8+, or CD8+CD57+ T cells (not recorded which) from PBMCs. This receptor was obtained from a human donor with aplastic anemia. The chain combines TRBV9 with TRBJ2-1; 8 bases fit TRBD2. CDR3 region: CASSYSPSGEQFF. The CDR3 region has the DNA TGTGCCAGCAGCTACTCCCCTAGCGGGGAGCAGTTCTTC.